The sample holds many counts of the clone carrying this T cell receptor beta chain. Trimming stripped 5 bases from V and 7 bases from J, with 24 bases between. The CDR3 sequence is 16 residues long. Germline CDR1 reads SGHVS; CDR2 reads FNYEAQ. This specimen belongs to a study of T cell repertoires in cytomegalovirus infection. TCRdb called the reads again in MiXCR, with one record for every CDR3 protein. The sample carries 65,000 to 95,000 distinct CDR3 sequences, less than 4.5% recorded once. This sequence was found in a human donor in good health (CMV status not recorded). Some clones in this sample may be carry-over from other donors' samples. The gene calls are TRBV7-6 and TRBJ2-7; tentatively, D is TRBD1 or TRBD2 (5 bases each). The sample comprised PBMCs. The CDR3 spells CASSPRDGIPQREQYF. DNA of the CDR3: TGTGCCAGCAGCCCTCGGGACGGAATTCCCCAAAGGGAGCAGTACTTC.